This TCR beta chain was sequenced for a study of shared clonotypes between healthy human individuals. Concerning this clone: Antigen: not known.

Germline V gene sequence: CDR1 SGHNT, CDR2 YYREEE (reference sequence). The CDR3 spans 14 residues. Trimming stripped 0 bases from V and 6 bases from J, with 11 bases between. Naive CD8 isolation took CD45RO-negative cells positively selected for CCR7 and excluded terminally differentiated effector memory CD45RA+ cells. This table comes from immunoSEQ multiplex PCR, and its TCRdb copy is limited to in-frame clones, with some not included. The sample carries under 2,000,000 clones, about 95% recorded once. Regarding the study as a whole: It was the non-shared clonotypes that had lower generation probabilities than clonotypes shared by all four donors. Clonotype sharing among the donors was expected to vary with sequencing depth. In the sorted subsets, rarefaction showed sequencing was incomplete despite large depth.

The V call is TRBV5-4, the J call TRBJ2-3; possibly TRBD1 for D (6 bases). The origin of this receptor is a man aged 18 to 30 in good health. Sequencing was performed on naive CD8+ T cells sorted from blood. CDR3 coding DNA: TGTGCCAGCAGCTTGGACAGGGAATTGGATACGCAGTATTTT. It encodes CASSLDRELDTQYF.